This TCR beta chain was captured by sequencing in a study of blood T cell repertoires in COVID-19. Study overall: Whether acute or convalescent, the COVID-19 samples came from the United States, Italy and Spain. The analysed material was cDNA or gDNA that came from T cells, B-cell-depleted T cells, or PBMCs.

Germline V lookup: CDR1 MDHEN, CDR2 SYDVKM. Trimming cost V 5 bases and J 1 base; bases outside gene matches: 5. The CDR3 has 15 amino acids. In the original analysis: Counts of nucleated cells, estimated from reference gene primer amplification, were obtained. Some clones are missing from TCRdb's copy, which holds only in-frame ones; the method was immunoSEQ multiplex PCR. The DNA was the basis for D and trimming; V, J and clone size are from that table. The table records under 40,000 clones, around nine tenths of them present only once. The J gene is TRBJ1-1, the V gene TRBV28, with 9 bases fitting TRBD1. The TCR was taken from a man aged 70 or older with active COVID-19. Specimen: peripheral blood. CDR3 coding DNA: TGTGCCAGCAGTCCTGGGACAGGGCCGAACACTGAAGCTTTCTTT. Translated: CASSPGTGPNTEAFF.